This is a list of T cell receptor beta chains from one sample in a study of T cells in Graves' hyperthyroidism and ophthalmopathy. From the multiplex PCR reads, TCRdb called clonotypes with MiXCR, one entry per CDR3 protein. The table records about 560,000 distinct CDR3 sequences, approximately 16% of them present only once. The sample taken for sequencing was blood. These receptors all come from a woman between 18 and 29 years old with Graves' hyperthyroidism. The CDR3 runs from the conserved cysteine through the conserved F or W. The order of the fields is J gene, D gene, clone size, V gene, CDR3 DNA, CDR3 protein. The D gene is left open where the match is weak. Part of the rows lack a size; the others show once, few, many or a class for expanded clones.

TRBJ2-1 | TRBD2 | many | TRBV24-1 | TGTGCCACCCAAACTAGCGGGAGGGCCAATGAGCAGTTCTTC | CATQTSGRANEQFF
TRBJ2-1 | NA | many | TRBV2 | TGTGCCAGCAGACCGAGACTGGGGCACAATGAGCAGTTCTTC | CASRPRLGHNEQFF
TRBJ2-5 | NA | many | TRBV11-3 | TGTGCCAGCAGCTTAGTCAGGGAAGAGACCCAGTACTTC | CASSLVREETQYF
TRBJ2-2 | NA | NA | TRBV18 | TGTGCCAGCTCACCACCGAACAGAAACACCGGGGAGCCGTTTTTT | CASSPPNRNTGEPFF
TRBJ1-5 | TRBD1 | NA | TRBV3-1 | TGTGCCAGCAGCCAAGGACAGGGGGCACATCAGCCCCAGCATTTT | CASSQGQGAHQPQHF
TRBJ1-5 | NA | many | TRBV3-1 | TGTGCCAGCAGCCAAGCGGGGGGGCCCAATCAGCCCCAGCATTTT | CASSQAGGPNQPQHF
TRBJ2-2 | TRBD1 | NA | TRBV7-2 | TGTGCCAGCAGCAGGACAGGCCCGACCGGGGAGCTGTTTTTT | CASSRTGPTGELFF
TRBJ1-4 | NA | many | TRBV10-3 | TGTGCCATCAGTGAGGGCGCAACTAATGAAAAACTGTTTTTT | CAISEGATNEKLFF
TRBJ2-5 | NA | many | TRBV2 | TGTGCCAGCAGAGACCTTCTAACAGGGCGCGGAGAGACCCAGTACTTC | CASRDLLTGRGETQYF
TRBJ2-3 | TRBD2 | many | TRBV6-1 | TGTGCCAGCAGTTCGTCCGGGACTAGCAGGAATACGCAGTATTTT | CASSSSGTSRNTQYF
TRBJ2-1 | TRBD1 | NA | TRBV6-5 | TGTGCCAGCAGTTACTCTAGGACAGGGCCCAATGAGCAGTTCTTC | CASSYSRTGPNEQFF
TRBJ2-1 | TRBD2 | few | TRBV28 | TGTGCCAGCAGTTTGATGTGGGCGGGAGTTTTCAATGAGCAGTTCTTC | CASSLMWAGVFNEQFF
TRBJ1-1 | NA | few | TRBV18 | TGTGCCAGCTCTCCGCAAAGGCAAGCCGGAGGGACTGAAGCTTTCTTT | CASSPQRQAGGTEAFF
TRBJ1-1 | NA | many | TRBV7-2 | TGTGCCAGCAGCCCATATCGGGGGGACACTGAAGCTTTCTTT | CASSPYRGDTEAFF
TRBJ2-1 | TRBD2 | few | TRBV4-1 | TGCGCCAGCAGCCCCCAGGAGCGGGGGCCCTACAATGAGCAGTTCTTC | CASSPQERGPYNEQFF
TRBJ1-4 | NA | few | TRBV6-1 | TGTGCCAGCAGTTATTCCCAGGGGATAAATGAAAAACTGTTTTTT | CASSYSQGINEKLFF
TRBJ1-2 | NA | many | TRBV29-1 | TGCAGCGCCGACAGTACTAACTATGGCTACACCTTC | CSADSTNYGYTF
TRBJ1-6 | NA | many | TRBV2 | TGTGCCAGCACCGCCCCAGATTATAATTCACCCCTCCACTTT | CASTAPDYNSPLHF
TRBJ2-3 | NA | many | TRBV12-3/TRBV12-4 | TGTGCCAGCACGGGGGATACGCAGTATTTT | CASTGDTQYF
TRBJ2-7 | TRBD1 | NA | TRBV20-1 | TGCAGTGCTACGAGGACAGGGAGCTCCTACGAGCAGTACTTC | CSATRTGSSYEQYF
TRBJ2-3 | TRBD2 | many | TRBV28 | TGTGCCAGCAGTTTATGGACTAGCGGGAATTCAGATACGCAGTATTTT | CASSLWTSGNSDTQYF
TRBJ2-1 | NA | NA | TRBV6-2/TRBV6-3 | TGTGCCAGCAGTTACTCGGCCGTGTACAATGAGCAGTTCTTC | CASSYSAVYNEQFF
TRBJ1-1 | NA | NA | TRBV20-1 | TGCAGTGCGACGGCCACAGGGAGGAACACTGAAGCTTTCTTT | CSATATGRNTEAFF
TRBJ1-2 | NA | NA | TRBV9 | TGTGCCAGCAGTTCAGACAGCAAATATGGCTACACCTTC | CASSSDSKYGYTF
TRBJ2-3 | NA | few | TRBV18 | TGTGCCAGCTCACCACCCCTAGCCACGCAGTATTTT | CASSPPLATQYF
TRBJ2-1 | NA | many | TRBV12-3/TRBV12-4 | TGTGCCAGCACATTAGGTTGGTTCGATGAGCAGTTCTTC | CASTLGWFDEQFF
TRBJ2-7 | TRBD1 | NA | TRBV11-3 | TGTGCCAGCAGCTTAGGACAGGGGAGCCTCTACCATGGGGAGCAGTACTTC | CASSLGQGSLYHGEQYF
TRBJ2-3 | TRBD1 | few | TRBV15 | TGTGTCACCAGCAGAGATGAGGGGGCGCTTACAGATACGCAGTATTTT | CVTSRDEGALTDTQYF
TRBJ2-7 | NA | NA | TRBV30 | TGTGCCTGGAGTAGTACAGGGCTCTCCGAGCAGTACTTC | CAWSSTGLSEQYF
TRBJ1-3 | NA | NA | TRBV20-1 | TGCAGTGCTAGAGATCTGGGAGTTTCTGGAAACACCATATATTTT | CSARDLGVSGNTIYF
TRBJ2-7 | NA | few | TRBV3-1 | TGTGCCAGCAGCCAAGAATGGAGTGGGGCAGGACTCTACGAGCAGTACTTC | CASSQEWSGAGLYEQYF
TRBJ1-2 | NA | many | TRBV20-1 | TGCAGTGCCGAGGCAGGGGTTGGCTACACCTTC | CSAEAGVGYTF
TRBJ2-7 | NA | NA | TRBV13 | TGTGCCAGCAGCTTAGAGGGACTCTACGAGCAGTACTTC | CASSLEGLYEQYF
TRBJ2-5 | NA | many | TRBV4-1 | TGCGCCAGCAGCCAAGATTTGGCAGTAGGAGAGACCCAGTACTTC | CASSQDLAVGETQYF
TRBJ2-7 | TRBD1 | few | TRBV25-1 | TGTGCCAGCAGTGCCACTAGACAGGGAGACTACGAGCAGTACTTC | CASSATRQGDYEQYF
TRBJ2-7 | NA | few | TRBV29-1 | TGCAGCGTTGCGCTCCTTGGCCTTCCCTACGAGCAGTACTTC | CSVALLGLPYEQYF
TRBJ1-5 | NA | many | TRBV2 | TGTGCCAGCAGTGACGTAGAGAGCAATCAGCCCCAGCATTTT | CASSDVESNQPQHF